In this sample, the clone carrying this T cell receptor (beta chain) turned up a few times. The antigen is not known. This specimen belongs to a study of cytomegalovirus exposure and HLA in healthy donors. A multiplex PCR was run with 60 Vbeta primers and 13 Jbeta primers. Only in-frame clones appear in the TCRdb table, and some are missing; sequencing was by immunoSEQ multiplex PCR. The table shows roughly 74,000 clones, with roughly 79% occurring only once. General study results and limits: Certain sequence variants were highly shared and formed a cluster, and this cluster was likely a sequencing artifact.

Material: PBMCs. The clonotype comes from a man aged 35-49 years in good health and CMV-seronegative.

CDR3 in amino acids: CASKLQVSGANVLTF. CDR3 DNA sequence: TGTGCCAGCAAATTACAGGTCTCTGGGGCCAACGTCCTGACTTTC. The chain joins TRBV28 to TRBJ2-6; tentative D call: TRBD1 (5 bases). Germline-derived CDR1 and CDR2 are MDHEN and SYDVKM. The CDR3 covers 15 residues. The V gene lost 7 bases and the J gene lost 0 bases, with 10 bases spanning the gap.